This TCR beta chain was captured by sequencing in a study of blood T cell repertoires in COVID-19. Germline V gives CDR1 SEHNR, CDR2 FQNEAQ (reference sequence). CDR3 length: 11 residues. V lost 8 bases, J lost 2 bases, and 6 bases lay in between. Sequencing was performed with immunoSEQ multiplex PCR; in TCRdb, only in-frame clones are kept and a portion is missing. Here the sample spans more than 15,000 clones, 70% to 90% being singletons. The receptor comes from a man in his 60s with acute or convalescent COVID-19. This sequence joins TRBV7-9 and TRBJ2-5; D is unclear. Specimen: peripheral blood. CDR3 nucleotide sequence: TGTGCCAGCCATGCGCAAGAGACCCAGTACTTC. It yields the protein CASHAQETQYF.